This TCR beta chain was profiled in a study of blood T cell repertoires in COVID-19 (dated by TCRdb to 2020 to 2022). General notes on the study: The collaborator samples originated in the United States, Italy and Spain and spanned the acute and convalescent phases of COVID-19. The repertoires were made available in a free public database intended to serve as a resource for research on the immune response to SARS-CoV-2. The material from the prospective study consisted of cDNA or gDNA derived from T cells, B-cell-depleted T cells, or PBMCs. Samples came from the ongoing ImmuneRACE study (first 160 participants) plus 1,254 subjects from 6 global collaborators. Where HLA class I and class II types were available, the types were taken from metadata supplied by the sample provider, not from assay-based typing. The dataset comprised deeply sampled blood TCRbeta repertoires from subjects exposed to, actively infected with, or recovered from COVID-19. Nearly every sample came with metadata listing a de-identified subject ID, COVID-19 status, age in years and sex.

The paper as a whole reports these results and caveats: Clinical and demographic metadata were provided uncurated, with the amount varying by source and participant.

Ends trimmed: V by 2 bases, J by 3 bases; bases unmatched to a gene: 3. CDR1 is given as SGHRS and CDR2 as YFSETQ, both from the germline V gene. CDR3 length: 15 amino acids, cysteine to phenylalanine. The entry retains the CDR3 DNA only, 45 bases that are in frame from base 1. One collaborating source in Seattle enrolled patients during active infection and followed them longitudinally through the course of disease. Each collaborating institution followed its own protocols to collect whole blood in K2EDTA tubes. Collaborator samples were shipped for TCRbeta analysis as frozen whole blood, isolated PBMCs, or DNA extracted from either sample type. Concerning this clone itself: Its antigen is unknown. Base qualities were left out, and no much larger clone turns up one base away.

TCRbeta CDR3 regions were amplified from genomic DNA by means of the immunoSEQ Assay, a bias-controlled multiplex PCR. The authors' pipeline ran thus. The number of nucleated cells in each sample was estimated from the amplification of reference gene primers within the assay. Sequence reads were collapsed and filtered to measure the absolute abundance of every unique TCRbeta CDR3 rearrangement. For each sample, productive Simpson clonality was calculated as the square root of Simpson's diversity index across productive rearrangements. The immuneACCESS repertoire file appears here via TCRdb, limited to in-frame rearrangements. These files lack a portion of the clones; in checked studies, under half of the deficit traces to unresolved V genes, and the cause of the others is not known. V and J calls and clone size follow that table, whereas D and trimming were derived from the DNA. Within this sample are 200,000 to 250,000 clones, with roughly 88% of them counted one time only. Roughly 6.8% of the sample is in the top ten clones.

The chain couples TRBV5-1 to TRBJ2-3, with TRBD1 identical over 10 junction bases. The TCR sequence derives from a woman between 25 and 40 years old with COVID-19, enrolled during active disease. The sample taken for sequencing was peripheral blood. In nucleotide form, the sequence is TGCGCCAGCAGCTTTGGGACAGGGGAAACAGATACGCAGTATTTT. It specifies CASSFGTGETDTQYF.